These 3 T cell receptor beta chains share one sample of origin, sequenced in a study of blood T cell repertoires in COVID-19. The assay was immunoSEQ multiplex PCR, and TCRdb's table has in-frame clones only and misses some. Here the sample spans 200,000 or so clones, about nine tenths being singletons. The sample taken for sequencing was peripheral blood. All receptors come from a man in his sixties or seventies with active or convalescent COVID-19.

The chain links TRBV11-2 to TRBJ2-3; D possibly corresponds to TRBD1 (6 bases). CDR1 and CDR2 from the germline V gene are SGHAT and FQNNGV. Trimming pared 5 bases from V and 4 bases from J, leaving 13 bases between. The CDR3 is 14 residues long. The CDR3, as DNA: TGTGCCAGCAGCCGGGGACATCCCCCAGATACGCAGTATTTT. This sequence encodes CASSRGHPPDTQYF.

The V gene is TRBV7-2, the J gene TRBJ2-3; tentative D call: TRBD1 (6 bases). Trimming shortened V by 5 bases and J by 6 bases, and 24 bases separated the two germline ends. The germline gives CDR1 SGHTA, CDR2 FQGNSA. The CDR3 loop spans 17 amino acids. CDR3 amino acids: CASSPTRLTGGADTQYF. CDR3 DNA: TGTGCCAGCAGCCCGACGCGATTGACAGGAGGTGCCGATACGCAGTATTTT.

V gene TRBV7-2 combines with J gene TRBJ2-5; 8 positions agree with TRBD2. CDR1 is SGHTA and CDR2 is FQGNSA in the germline V gene. The ends lost 6 bases at V and 0 bases at J; junction bases unmatched: 15. The CDR3 runs 18 residues. The CDR3 DNA is TGTGCCAGCAGTTCCCTCCCGGGCGGGAGGACCCACCAAGAGACCCAGTACTTC. It translates to CASSSLPGGRTHQETQYF.